Listed below are T cell receptor beta chains from one sample, sequenced in a study of shared clonotypes between healthy human individuals. Assay used: immunoSEQ multiplex PCR; TCRdb lists only in-frame clones, some missing. The data hold roughly 480,000 clones, with around 80% observed a single time. The sample was PBMCs. These receptors were collected from a woman aged 40 to 55 in good health. Some clones in this sample may be carry-over from other donors' samples. Both conserved end residues are part of each CDR3. Each record gives: D gene, clone size, V gene, J gene, CDR3 protein, CDR3 DNA. A D gene is named only where the DNA matches it firmly. A row's size may be missing; if present it is once, few, many or a size class.

>-|once|TRBV7-9|TRBJ2-2
CASSLDGGFTGELFF
TGTGCCAGCAGCTTAGACGGTGGGTTCACCGGGGAGCTGTTTTTT
>-|-|TRBV7-3|TRBJ2-3
CASSLEIADTQYF
TGTGCCAGCAGTCTCGAAATCGCAGATACGCAGTATTTT
>TRBD1|-|TRBV15|TRBJ2-5
CATSRRRTGGQETQYF
TGTGCCACCAGCAGACGGCGGACAGGGGGCCAAGAGACCCAGTACTTC
>-|few|TRBV5-1|TRBJ2-7
CASSQSWGDPYEQYF
TGCGCCAGCAGCCAATCGTGGGGGGATCCCTACGAGCAGTACTTC
>-|-|TRBV6-6|TRBJ1-1
CASRFNGQNTEAFF
TGTGCCAGCAGATTTAATGGACAGAACACTGAAGCTTTCTTT
>-|-|TRBV28|TRBJ2-2
CASSLIGPYSGELFF
TGTGCCAGCAGTTTAATCGGACCTTACTCCGGGGAGCTGTTTTTT
>TRBD2|once|TRBV7-6|TRBJ2-6
CASSPNLGLAGPSGANVLTF
TGTGCCAGCAGCCCAAACCTTGGACTAGCGGGACCCTCTGGGGCCAACGTCCTGACTTTC
>TRBD1|-|TRBV15|TRBJ1-1
CATSRRQGWNTEAFF
TGTGCCACCAGCAGGAGACAGGGGTGGAACACTGAAGCTTTCTTT
>-|-|TRBV7-2|TRBJ1-2
CASSLGQNYGYTF
TGTGCCAGCAGCTTAGGACAGAACTATGGCTACACCTTC
>-|-|TRBV7-8|TRBJ2-4
CASSLAQENIQYF
TGTGCCAGCAGCTTAGCACAGGAGAACATTCAGTACTTC
>-|few|TRBV4-1|TRBJ1-4
CASSQQGNRNEKLFF
TGCGCCAGCAGCCAACAGGGGAATCGGAATGAAAAACTGTTTTTT
>TRBD1|-|TRBV28|TRBJ2-5
CASSLRLSRGRRETQYF
TGTGCCAGCAGTTTACGGCTCAGTAGGGGGCGCAGGGAGACCCAGTACTTC
>-|few|TRBV28|TRBJ1-3
CASSFYLGNSGNTIYF
TGTGCCAGCAGTTTCTATTTGGGAAACTCTGGAAACACCATATATTTT
>-|-|TRBV6-5|TRBJ1-6
CASRPEQGGNSPLHF
TGTGCCAGCAGGCCCGAACAGGGTGGTAATTCACCCCTCCACTTT
>-|-|TRBV23-1|TRBJ2-2
CASSLGARNTGELFF
TGCGCCAGCAGTCTTGGAGCTCGGAACACCGGGGAGCTGTTTTTT
>-|-|TRBV7-9|TRBJ1-1
CASSFTDNRNTEAFF
TGTGCCAGCAGCTTCACGGACAACCGGAACACTGAAGCTTTCTTT
>-|once|TRBV7-7|TRBJ2-5
CASSLDRASGTQYF
TGTGCTAGCAGCTTAGACCGGGCCAGCGGGACCCAGTACTTC
>-|-|TRBV27|TRBJ2-1
CASSLSGTNNEQFF
TGTGCCAGCAGTTTATCGGGGACCAACAATGAGCAGTTCTTC
>TRBD1|-|TRBV5-1|TRBJ1-5
CASSLGQGDQPQHF
TGCGCCAGCAGCCTCGGACAGGGGGATCAGCCCCAGCATTTT
>TRBD1|-|TRBV18|TRBJ2-3
CASSPNEGQGTDTQYF
TGTGCCAGCTCACCCAACGAGGGACAGGGAACAGATACGCAGTATTTT
>-|-|TRBV9|TRBJ2-3
CASSTQAASTDTQYF
TGTGCCAGCAGCACCCAGGCGGCTAGCACAGATACGCAGTATTTT
>-|-|TRBV28|TRBJ2-7
CASSFNSPTYEQYF
TGTGCCAGCAGTTTCAACTCCCCAACCTACGAGCAGTACTTC
>TRBD1|-|TRBV23-1|TRBJ2-4
CASSQYWTGLAKNIQYF
TGCGCCAGCAGTCAATATTGGACAGGCCTAGCCAAAAACATTCAGTACTTC
>-|once|TRBV5-1|TRBJ2-7
CASSIDWSYEQYF
TGCGCCAGCAGCATCGACTGGTCCTACGAGCAGTACTTC
>TRBD1|-|TRBV29-1|TRBJ2-1
CSAGQDSYNEQFF
TGCAGCGCCGGACAGGACTCCTACAATGAGCAGTTCTTC
>-|-|TRBV5-1|TRBJ2-2
CASSFSGLGTGELFF
TGCGCCAGCAGCTTTTCGGGATTGGGTACCGGGGAGCTGTTTTTT
>TRBD1|-|TRBV6-6|TRBJ2-5
CASRTYRGLKETQYF
TGTGCCAGCAGAACATACAGGGGTTTGAAAGAGACCCAGTACTTC